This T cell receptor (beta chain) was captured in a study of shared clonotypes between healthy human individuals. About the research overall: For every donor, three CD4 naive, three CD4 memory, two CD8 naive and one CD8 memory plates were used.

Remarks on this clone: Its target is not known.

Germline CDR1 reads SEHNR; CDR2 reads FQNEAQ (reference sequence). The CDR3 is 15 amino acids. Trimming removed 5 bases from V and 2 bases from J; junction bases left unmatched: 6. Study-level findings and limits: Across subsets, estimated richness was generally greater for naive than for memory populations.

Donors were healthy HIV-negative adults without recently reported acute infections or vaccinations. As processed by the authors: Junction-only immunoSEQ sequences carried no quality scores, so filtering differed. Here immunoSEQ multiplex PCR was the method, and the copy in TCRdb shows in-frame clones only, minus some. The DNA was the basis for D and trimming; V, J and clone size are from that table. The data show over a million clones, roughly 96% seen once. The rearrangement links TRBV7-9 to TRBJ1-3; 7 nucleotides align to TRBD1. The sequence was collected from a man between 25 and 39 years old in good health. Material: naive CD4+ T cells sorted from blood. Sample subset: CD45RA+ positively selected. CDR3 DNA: TGTGCCAGCAGCCCGGGACAGCGAGCTGGAAACACCATATATTTT. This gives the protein CASSPGQRAGNTIYF. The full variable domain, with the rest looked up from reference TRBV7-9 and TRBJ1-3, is DTGVSQNPRHKITKRGQNVTFRCDPISEHNRLYWYRQTLGQGPEFLTYFQNEAQLEKSRLLSDRFSAERPKGSFSTLEIQRTEQGDSAMYLCASSPGQRAGNTIYFGEGSWLTVV.